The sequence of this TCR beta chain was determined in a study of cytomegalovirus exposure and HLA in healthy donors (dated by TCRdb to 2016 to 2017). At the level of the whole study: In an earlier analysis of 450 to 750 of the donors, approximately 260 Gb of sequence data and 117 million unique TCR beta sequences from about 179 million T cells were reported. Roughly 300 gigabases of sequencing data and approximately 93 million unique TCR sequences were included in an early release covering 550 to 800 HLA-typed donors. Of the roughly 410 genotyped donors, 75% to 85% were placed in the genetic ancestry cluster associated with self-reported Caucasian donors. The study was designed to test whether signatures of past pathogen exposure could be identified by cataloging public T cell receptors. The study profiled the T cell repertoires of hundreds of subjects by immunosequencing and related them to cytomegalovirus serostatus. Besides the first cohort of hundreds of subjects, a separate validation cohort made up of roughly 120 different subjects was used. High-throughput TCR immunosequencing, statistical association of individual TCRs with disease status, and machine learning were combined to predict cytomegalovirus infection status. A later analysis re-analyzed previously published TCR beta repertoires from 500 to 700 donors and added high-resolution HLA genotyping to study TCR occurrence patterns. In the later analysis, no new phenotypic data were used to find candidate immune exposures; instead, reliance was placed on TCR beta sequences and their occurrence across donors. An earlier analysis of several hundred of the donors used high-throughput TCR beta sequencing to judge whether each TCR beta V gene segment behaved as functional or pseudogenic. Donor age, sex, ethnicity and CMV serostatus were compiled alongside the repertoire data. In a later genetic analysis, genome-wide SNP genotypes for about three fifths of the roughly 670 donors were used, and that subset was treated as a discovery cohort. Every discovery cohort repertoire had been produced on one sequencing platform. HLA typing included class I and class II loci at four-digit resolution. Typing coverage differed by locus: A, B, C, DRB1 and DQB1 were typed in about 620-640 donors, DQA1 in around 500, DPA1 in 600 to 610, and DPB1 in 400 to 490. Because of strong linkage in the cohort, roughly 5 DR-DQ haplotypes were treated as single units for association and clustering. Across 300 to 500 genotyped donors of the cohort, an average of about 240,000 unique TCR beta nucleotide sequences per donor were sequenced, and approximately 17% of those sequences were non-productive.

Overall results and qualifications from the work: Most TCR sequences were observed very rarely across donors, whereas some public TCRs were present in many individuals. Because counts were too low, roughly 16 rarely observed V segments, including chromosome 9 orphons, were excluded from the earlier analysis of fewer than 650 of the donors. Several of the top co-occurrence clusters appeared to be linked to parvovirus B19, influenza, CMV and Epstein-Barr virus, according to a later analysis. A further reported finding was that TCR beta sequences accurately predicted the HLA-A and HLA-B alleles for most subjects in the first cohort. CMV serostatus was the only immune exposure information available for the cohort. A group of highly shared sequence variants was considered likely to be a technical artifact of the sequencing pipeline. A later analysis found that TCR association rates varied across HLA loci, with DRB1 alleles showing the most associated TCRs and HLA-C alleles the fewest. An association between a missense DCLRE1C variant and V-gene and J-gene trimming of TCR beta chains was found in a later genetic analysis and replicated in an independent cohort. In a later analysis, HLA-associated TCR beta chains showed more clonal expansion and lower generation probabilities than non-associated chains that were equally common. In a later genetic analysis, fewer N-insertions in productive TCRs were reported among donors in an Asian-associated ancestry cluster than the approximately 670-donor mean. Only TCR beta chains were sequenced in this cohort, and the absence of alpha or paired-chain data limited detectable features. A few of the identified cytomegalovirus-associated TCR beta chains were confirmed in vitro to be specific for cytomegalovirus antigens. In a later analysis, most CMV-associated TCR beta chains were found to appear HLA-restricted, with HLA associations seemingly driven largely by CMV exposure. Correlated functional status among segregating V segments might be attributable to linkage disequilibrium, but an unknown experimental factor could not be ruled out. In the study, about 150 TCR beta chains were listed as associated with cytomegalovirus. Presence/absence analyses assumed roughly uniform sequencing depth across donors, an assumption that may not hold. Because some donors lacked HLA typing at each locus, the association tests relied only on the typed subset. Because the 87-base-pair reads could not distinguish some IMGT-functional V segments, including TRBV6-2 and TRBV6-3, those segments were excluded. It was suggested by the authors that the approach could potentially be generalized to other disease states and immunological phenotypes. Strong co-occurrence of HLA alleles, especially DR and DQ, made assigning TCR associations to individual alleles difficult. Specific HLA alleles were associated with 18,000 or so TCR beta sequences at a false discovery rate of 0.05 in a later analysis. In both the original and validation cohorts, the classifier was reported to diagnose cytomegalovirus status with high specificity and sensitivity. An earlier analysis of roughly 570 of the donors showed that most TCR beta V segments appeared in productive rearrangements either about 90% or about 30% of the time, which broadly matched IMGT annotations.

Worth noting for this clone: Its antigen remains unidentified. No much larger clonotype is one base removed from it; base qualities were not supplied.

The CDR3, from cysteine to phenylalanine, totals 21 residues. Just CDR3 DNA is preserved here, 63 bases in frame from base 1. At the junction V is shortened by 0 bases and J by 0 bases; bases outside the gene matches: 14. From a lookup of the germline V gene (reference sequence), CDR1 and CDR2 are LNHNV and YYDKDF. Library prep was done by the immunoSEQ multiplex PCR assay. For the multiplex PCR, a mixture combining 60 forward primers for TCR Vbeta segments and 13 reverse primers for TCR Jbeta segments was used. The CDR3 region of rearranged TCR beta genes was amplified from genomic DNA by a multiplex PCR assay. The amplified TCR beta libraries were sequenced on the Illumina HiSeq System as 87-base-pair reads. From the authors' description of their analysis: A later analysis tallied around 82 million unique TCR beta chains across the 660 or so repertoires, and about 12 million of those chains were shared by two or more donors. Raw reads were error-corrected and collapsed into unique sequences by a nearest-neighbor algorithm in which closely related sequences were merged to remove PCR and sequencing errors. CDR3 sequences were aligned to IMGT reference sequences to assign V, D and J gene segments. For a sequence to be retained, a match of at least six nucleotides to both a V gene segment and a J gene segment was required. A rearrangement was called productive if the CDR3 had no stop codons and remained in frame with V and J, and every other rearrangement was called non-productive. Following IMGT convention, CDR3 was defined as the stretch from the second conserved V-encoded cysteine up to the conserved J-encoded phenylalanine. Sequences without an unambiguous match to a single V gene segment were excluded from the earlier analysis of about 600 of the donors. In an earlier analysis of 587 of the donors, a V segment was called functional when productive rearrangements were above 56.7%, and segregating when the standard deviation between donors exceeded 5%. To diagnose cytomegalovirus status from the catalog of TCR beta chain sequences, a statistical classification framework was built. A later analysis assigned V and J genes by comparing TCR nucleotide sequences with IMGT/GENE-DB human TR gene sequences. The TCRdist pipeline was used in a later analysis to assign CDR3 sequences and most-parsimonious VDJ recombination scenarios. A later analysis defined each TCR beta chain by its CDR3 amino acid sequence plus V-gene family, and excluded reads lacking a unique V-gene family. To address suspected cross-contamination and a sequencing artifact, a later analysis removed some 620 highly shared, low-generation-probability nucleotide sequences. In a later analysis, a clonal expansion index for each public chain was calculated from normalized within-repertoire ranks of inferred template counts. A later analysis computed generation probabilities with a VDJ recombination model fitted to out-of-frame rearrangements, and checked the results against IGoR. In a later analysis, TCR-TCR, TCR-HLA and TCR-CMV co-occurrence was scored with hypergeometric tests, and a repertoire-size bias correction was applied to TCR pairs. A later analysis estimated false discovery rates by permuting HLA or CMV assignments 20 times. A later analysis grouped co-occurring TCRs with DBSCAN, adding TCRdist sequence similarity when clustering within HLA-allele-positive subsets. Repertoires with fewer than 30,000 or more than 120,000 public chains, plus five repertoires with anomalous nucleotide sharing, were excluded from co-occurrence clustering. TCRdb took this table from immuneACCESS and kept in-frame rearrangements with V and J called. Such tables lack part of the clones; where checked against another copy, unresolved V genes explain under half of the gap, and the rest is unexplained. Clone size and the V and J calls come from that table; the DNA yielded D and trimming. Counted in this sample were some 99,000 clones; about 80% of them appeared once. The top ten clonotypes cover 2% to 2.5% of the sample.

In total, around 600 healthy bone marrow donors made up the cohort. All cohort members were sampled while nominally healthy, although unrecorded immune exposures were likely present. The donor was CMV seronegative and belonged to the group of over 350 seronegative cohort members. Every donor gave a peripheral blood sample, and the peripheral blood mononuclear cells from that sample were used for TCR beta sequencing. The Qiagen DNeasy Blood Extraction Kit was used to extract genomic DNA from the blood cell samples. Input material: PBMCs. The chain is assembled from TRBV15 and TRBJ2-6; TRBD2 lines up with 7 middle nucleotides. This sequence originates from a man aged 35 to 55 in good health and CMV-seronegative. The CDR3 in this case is CATSRDYLRLAVYSGANVLTF. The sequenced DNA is TGTGCCACCAGCAGAGATTACCTCCGTCTAGCGGTTTACTCTGGGGCCAACGTCCTGACTTTC.